A selection of T cell receptor beta chains follows, all from one sample in a study of PD-1 blockade in classical Hodgkin lymphoma. Profiling relied on immunoSEQ multiplex PCR, and the TCRdb table lists in-frame clones only, not all of them. Here the sample spans about 30,000 clones, about 87% being singletons. Specimen: CD4+ T cells from blood. The receptors come from a human donor with classical Hodgkin lymphoma. The CDR3 runs from the conserved cysteine through the conserved F or W. A D gene is named only where the DNA matches it firmly. Only some rows state a clone size, as once, few, many or a class for expanded clones.

few	TRBV6-1	TRBJ1-1	NA	14	CASSETRKNTEAFF	TGTGCCAGCAGTGAGACCCGGAAGAACACTGAAGCTTTCTTT
NA	TRBV4-2	TRBJ2-1	TRBD2	18	CASSQDDYRAGVRNEQFF	TGTGCCAGCAGCCAAGACGACTACCGAGCGGGAGTCCGTAATGAGCAGTTCTTC
once	TRBV29-1	TRBJ1-1	TRBD1	16	CSVHPVRQGKDTEAFF	TGCAGCGTTCACCCCGTGAGACAGGGTAAGGACACTGAAGCTTTCTTT
NA	TRBV6-6	TRBJ1-1	NA	15	CASSLSQGWNTEAFF	TGTGCCAGCAGTCTCTCCCAGGGGTGGAACACTGAAGCTTTCTTT
NA	TRBV18	TRBJ2-1	TRBD1	17	CASSPPVTGIDRNEQFF	TGTGCCAGCTCACCACCGGTGACAGGGATCGATCGAAATGAGCAGTTCTTC
NA	TRBV28	TRBJ1-2	NA	13	CASSLYENYGYTF	TGTGCCAGCAGTTTGTACGAGAACTATGGCTACACCTTC
NA	TRBV7-3	TRBJ2-6	NA	13	CAMGLSGANVLTF	TGTGCCATGGGGCTCTCTGGGGCCAACGTCCTGACTTTC
NA	TRBV28	TRBJ2-7	NA	13	CASTLPGVYEQYF	TGTGCCAGCACCCTACCTGGGGTTTACGAGCAGTACTTC
once	TRBV13	TRBJ1-5	NA	17	CASSRTGTSRRNQPQHF	TGTGCCAGCAGCCGCACTGGGACTTCTCGGCGCAATCAGCCCCAGCATTTT
few	TRBV18	TRBJ1-3	NA	15	CASSPGTGSGNTIYF	TGTGCCAGCTCACCCGGCACTGGCTCTGGAAACACCATATATTTT
few	TRBV6-6	TRBJ1-1	NA	12	CASGHQNTEAFF	TGTGCCTCGGGACACCAAAACACTGAAGCTTTCTTT
NA	TRBV29-1	TRBJ1-1	NA	13	CSVRRVLGTEAFF	TGCAGCGTTCGACGGGTGCTAGGGACTGAAGCTTTCTTT